This TCR beta chain was documented in a study of regulatory T cells in long-lasting Graves disease. Study information: Graves' cases, newly diagnosed, had used antithyroid drugs under 3 months.

This clonotype was seen repeatedly, ten times or more. Antigen: not known. V lost 5 bases and J lost 2, with 13 bases in between. This CDR3 comprises 14 residues. Time point: newly diagnosed GD, antithyroid drugs for less than 3 months. RNA extracted from PBMCs served as the sequencing template. All patients originated from an endocrinology department located in Xi'an, China. Arm-PCR of CDR3 regions with iRepertoire HTBI primers generated TCR beta libraries. TCRdb recomputed calls from the multiplex PCR reads with MiXCR, one row per CDR3 protein. The table records about 420,000 distinct CDR3 sequences, about a sixth of them present only once. The study's findings and limits: Relative to new patients (roughly 900), persistent patients exhibited greater sharing of public clonotypes (about 2,700).

This sample also appeared in a second study, on T cells in Graves' hyperthyroidism and ophthalmopathy. That study adds: Exclusion of a patient resulted from uncontrolled infection, other autoimmune disease, pregnancy or lactation.

The specimen was peripheral blood mononuclear cells (PBMCs), collected at new diagnosis, from a patient treated with antithyroid drugs. The receptor was isolated from a woman aged 18-30 years with Graves disease. The gene calls are TRBV12-3 or TRBV12-4 and TRBJ2-7; D is possibly TRBD2 (7 bases). The CDR3 sequence: CASSLRGGPYEQYF. CDR3 coding DNA: TGTGCCAGCAGTCTAAGGGGGGGGCCCTACGAGCAGTACTTC.